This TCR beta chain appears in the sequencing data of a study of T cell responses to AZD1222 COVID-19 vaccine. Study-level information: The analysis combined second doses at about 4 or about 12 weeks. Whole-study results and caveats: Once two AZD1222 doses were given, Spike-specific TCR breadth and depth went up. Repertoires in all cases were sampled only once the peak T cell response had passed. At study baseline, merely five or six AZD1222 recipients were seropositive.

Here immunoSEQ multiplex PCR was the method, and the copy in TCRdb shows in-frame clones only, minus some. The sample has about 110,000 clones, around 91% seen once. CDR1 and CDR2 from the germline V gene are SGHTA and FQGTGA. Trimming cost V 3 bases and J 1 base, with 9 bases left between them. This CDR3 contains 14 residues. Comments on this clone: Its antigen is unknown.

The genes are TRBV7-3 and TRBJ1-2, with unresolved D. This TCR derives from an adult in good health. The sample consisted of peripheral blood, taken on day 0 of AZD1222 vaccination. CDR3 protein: CASSLAGSNYGYTF. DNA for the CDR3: TGTGCCAGCAGCTTGGCGGGCAGTAACTATGGCTACACCTTC.